This record looks at one T cell receptor (beta chain) sequence and its context. Its antigen remains unknown. The sample originates from a study of vaccination effects on CD4 cells after COVID-19. Germline CDR1 and CDR2: LNHDA and SQIVND (reference sequence). V trimming: 3 bases; J trimming: 4 bases; junction bases outside the gene matches: 3. The CDR3 has 15 amino acids. CD4+ T cells specific for antigen were expanded with viral peptide pools by the ViraFEST assay before sequencing. After more than 8 days in culture, the CD4+ T cells were isolated. The vaccine given was either BNT162b2 or mRNA-1273, in two doses. Only in-frame clones appear in the TCRdb table, and some are missing; sequencing was by immunoSEQ multiplex PCR. The sample lists tens of thousands of clones; around 70% were seen once.

The sequence was obtained from a human donor who received a COVID-19 vaccine. Sequenced here: CD4+ T cells from PBMCs cultured with HCoV-OC43 spike peptides, sampled after COVID-19 vaccination. Subset indicated: HCoV-OC43 spike overlapping peptide pool stimulation. V usage is TRBV19 and J usage is TRBJ2-1, with TRBD1 identical over 10 bases. CDR3 amino acids: CASSIRTGGYNEQFF. In DNA form, the CDR3 reads TGTGCCAGTAGTATTCGGACAGGGGGGTACAATGAGCAGTTCTTC.